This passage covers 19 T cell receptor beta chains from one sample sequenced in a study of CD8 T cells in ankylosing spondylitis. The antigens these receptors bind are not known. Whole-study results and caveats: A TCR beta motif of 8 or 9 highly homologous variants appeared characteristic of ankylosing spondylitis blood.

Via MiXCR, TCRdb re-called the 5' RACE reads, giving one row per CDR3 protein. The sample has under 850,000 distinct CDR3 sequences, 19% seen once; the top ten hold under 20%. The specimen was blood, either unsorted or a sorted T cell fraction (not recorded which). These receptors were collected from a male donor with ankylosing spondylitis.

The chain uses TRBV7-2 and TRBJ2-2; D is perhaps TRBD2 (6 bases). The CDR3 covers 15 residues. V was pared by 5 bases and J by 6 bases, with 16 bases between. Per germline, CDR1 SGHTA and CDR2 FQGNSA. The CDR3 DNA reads TGTGCCAGCAGCCACCCCCCGACTAGTCCCGGGGAGCTGTTTTTT. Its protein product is CASSHPPTSPGELFF.

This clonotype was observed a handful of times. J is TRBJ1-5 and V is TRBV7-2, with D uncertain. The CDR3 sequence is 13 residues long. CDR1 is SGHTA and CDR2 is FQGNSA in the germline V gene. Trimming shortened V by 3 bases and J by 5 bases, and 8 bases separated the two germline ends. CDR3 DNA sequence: TGTGCCAGCAGCTTCCAAAGGGATCAGCCCCAGCATTTT. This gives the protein CASSFQRDQPQHF.

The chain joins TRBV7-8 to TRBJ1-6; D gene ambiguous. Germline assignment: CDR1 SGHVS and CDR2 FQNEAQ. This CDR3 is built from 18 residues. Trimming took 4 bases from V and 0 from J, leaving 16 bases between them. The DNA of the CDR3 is TGTGCCAGCAGCTCCCCACGGGGAGGCAGCTCCTATAATTCACCCCTCCACTTT. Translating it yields CASSSPRGGSSYNSPLHF.

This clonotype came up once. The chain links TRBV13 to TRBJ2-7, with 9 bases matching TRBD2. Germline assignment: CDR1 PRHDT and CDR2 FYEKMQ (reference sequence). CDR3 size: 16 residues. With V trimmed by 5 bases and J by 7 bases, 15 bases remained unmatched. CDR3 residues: CASSPFGAGGPQEQYF. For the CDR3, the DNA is TGTGCCAGCAGCCCCTTCGGAGCGGGAGGCCCCCAGGAGCAGTACTTC.

The CDR3 DNA is TGTGCCAGCAGCCGAGACAGGGCGGCTCCCTATGGCTACACCTTC. This sequence encodes CASSRDRAAPYGYTF. This rearrangement joins TRBV7-2 to TRBJ1-2, with 7 bases fitting TRBD1. Per the germline V gene, CDR1 is SGHTA and CDR2 is FQGNSA. This CDR3 has 15 amino acids. V dropped 5 bases and J dropped 4; count of bases not matched to a gene: 10.

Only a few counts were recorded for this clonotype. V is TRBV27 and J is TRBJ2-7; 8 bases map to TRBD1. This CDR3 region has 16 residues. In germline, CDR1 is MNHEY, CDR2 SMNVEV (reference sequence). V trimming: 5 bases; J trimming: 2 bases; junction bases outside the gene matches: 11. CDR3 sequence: CASSPLDRGPAYEQYF. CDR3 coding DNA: TGTGCCAGCAGTCCCTTAGACAGGGGACCAGCCTACGAGCAGTACTTC.

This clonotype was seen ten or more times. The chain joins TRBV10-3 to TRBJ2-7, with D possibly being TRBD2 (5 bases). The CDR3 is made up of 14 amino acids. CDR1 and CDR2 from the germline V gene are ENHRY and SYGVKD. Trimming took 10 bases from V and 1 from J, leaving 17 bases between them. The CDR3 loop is CATRATTPSYEQYF. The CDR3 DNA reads TGTGCCACGCGGGCTACTACTCCTTCCTACGAGCAGTACTTC.

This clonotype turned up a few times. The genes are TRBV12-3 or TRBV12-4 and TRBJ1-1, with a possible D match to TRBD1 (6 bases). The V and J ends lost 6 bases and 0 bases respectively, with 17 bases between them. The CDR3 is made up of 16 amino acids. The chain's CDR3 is CASSPEATGMNTEAFF. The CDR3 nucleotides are TGTGCCAGCAGCCCCGAAGCGACAGGCATGAACACTGAAGCTTTCTTT.

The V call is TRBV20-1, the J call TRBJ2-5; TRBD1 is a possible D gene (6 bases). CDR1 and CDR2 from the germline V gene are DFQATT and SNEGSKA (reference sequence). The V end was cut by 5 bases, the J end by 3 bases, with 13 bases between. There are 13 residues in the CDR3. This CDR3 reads CSAPNTGKETQYF. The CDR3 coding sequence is TGCAGTGCTCCTAACACAGGGAAAGAGACCCAGTACTTC.

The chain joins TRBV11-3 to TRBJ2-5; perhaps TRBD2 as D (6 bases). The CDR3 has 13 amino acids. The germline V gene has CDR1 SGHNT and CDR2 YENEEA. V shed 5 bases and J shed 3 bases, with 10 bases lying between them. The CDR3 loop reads CASSPGAEETQYF. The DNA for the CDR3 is TGTGCCAGCAGCCCGGGAGCTGAAGAGACCCAGTACTTC.

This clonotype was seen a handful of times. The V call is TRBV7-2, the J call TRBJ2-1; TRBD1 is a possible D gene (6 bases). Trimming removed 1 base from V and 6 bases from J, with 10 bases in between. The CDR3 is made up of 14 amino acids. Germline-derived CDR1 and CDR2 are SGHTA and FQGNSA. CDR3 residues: CASSLVAGANEQFF. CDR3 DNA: TGTGCCAGCAGCTTAGTAGCAGGGGCCAATGAGCAGTTCTTC.

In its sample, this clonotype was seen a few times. The DNA for the CDR3 is TGTGCCAGCAGTGGGGAAAATTACAATGAGCAGTTCTTC. Translated: CASSGENYNEQFF. The chain employs TRBV27 and TRBJ2-1; D gene unclear. CDR3 length: 13 residues. The V end lost 5 bases, the J end lost 4 bases, and 9 bases lay between the germline ends. Germline CDR1 MNHEY, CDR2 SMNVEV (reference sequence).

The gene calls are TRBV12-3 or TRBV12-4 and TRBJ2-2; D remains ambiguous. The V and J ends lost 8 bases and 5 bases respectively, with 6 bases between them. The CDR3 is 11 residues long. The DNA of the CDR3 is TGTGCCAGCCATTCGACCGGGGAGCTGTTTTTT. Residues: CASHSTGELFF.

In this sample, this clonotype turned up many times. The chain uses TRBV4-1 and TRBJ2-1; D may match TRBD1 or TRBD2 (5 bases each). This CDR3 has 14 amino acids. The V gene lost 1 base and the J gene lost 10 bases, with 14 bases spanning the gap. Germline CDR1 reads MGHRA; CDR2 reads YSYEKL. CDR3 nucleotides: TGCGCCAGCAGCCAAGGTGAGGGGCGAGCGGAGCAGTTCTTC. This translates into CASSQGEGRAEQFF.

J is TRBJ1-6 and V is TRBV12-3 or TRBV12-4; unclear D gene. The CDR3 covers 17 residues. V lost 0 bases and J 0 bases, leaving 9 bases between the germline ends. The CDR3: CASSLALWGSYNSPLHF. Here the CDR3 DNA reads TGTGCCAGCAGTTTAGCGCTATGGGGCTCCTATAATTCACCCCTCCACTTT.

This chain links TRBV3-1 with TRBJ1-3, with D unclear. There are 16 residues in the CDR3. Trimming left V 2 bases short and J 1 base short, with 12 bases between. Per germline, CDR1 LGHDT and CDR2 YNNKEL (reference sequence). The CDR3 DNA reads TGTGCCAGCAGCCAACCAGGACGCACGTCTGGAAACACCATATATTTT. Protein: CASSQPGRTSGNTIYF.

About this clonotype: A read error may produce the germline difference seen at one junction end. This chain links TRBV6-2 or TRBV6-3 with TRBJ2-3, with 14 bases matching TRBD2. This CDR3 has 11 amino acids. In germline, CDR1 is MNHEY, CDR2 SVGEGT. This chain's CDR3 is CASSQGLAGVF. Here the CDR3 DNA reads TGTGCCAGCAGCCAGGGACTAGCGGGAGTGTTT.

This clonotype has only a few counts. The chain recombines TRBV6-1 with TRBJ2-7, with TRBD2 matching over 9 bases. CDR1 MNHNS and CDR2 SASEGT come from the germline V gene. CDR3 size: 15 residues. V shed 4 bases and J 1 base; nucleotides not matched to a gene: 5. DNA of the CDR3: TGTGCCAGCAGTGGTGCGGGAGGGGATTCCTACGAGCAGTACTTC. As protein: CASSGAGGDSYEQYF.

CDR3 DNA sequence: TGCAGTGCTAGAGAAGCGGGACTTAACACCGGGGAGCTGTTTTTT. Translating it yields CSAREAGLNTGELFF. The gene calls are TRBV20-1 and TRBJ2-2; 7 bases fit TRBD2. V lost 0 bases to trimming and J lost 2 bases; unmatched junction nucleotides: 3. CDR3 size: 15 residues. The germline CDR1 and CDR2 sequences are DFQATT and SNEGSKA (reference sequence).